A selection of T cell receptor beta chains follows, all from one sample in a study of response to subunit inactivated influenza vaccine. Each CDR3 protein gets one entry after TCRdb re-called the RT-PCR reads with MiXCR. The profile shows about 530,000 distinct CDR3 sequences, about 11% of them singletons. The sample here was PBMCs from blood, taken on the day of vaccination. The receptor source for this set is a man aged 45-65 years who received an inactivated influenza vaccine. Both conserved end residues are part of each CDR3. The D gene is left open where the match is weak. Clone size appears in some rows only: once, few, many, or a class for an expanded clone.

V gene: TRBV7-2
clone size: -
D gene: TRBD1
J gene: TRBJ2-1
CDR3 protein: CASSTGTGVWDEQFF
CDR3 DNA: TGTGCCAGCAGCACGGGGACAGGGGTTTGGGATGAGCAGTTCTTC

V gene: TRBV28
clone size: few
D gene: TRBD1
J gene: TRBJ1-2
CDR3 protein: CASNDRGYGYTF
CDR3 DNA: TGTGCCAGCAACGACAGGGGGTACGGCTACACCTTC

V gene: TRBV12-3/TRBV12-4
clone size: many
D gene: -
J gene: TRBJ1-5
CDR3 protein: CASSPPTGDSNQPQHF
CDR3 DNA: TGTGCCAGCAGTCCACCGACAGGTGATAGCAATCAGCCCCAGCATTTT

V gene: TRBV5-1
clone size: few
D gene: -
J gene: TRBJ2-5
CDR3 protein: CASSVGSPQRGETQYF
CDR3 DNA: TGCGCCAGCAGCGTAGGGTCTCCTCAACGTGGGGAGACCCAGTACTTC

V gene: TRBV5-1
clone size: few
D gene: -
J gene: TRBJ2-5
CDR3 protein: CASHRTQETQYF
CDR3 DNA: TGCGCCAGCCACAGGACCCAAGAGACCCAGTACTTC

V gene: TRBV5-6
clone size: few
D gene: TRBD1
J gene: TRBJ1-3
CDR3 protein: CASNLRTGGGNTIYF
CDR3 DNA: TGTGCCAGCAACCTGCGAACAGGGGGTGGAAACACCATATATTTT

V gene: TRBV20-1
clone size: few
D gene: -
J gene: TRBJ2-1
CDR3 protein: CSARFMGHGETEQFF
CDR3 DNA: TGCAGTGCTAGATTTATGGGCCACGGGGAGACTGAGCAGTTCTTC

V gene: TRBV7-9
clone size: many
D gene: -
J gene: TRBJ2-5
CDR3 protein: CASSLRAEETQYF
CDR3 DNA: TGTGCCAGCAGCTTAAGGGCAGAAGAGACCCAGTACTTC

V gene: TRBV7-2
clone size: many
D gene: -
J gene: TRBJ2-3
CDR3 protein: CASSLGSRDTQYF
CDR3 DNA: TGTGCCAGCAGCTTAGGTTCTCGAGATACGCAGTATTTT

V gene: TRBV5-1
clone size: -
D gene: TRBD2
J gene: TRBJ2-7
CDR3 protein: CASSSRLAVSHEQYF
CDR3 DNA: TGCGCCAGCAGCTCCCGACTAGCGGTCTCGCACGAGCAGTACTTC

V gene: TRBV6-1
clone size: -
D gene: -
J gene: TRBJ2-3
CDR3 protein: CASSDVGRGADTQYF
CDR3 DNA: TGTGCCAGCAGTGATGTGGGCAGGGGGGCAGATACGCAGTATTTT

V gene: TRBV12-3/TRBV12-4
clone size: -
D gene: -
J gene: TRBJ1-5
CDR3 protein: CASSLVRHQPQHF
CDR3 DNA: TGTGCCAGCAGTTTAGTAAGGCATCAGCCCCAGCATTTT

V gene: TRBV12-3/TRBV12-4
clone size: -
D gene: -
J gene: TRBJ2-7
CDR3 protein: CASSVTSPYEQYF
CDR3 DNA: TGTGCCAGCAGTGTAACTAGCCCCTACGAGCAGTACTTC

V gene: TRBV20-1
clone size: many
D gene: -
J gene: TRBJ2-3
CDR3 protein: CTRGADTQYF
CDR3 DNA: TGTACCCGGGGTGCAGATACGCAGTATTTT

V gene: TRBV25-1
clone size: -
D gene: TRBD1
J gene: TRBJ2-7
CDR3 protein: CASSELRTGVTYEQYF
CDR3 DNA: TGTGCCAGCAGTGAACTTAGGACAGGAGTGACCTACGAGCAGTACTTC

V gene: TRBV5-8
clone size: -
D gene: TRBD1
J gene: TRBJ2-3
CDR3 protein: CASSLQGAHTQYF
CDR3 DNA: TGTGCCAGCAGCTTGCAGGGGGCCCATACGCAGTATTTT

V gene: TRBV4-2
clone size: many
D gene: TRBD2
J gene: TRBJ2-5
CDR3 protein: CASSQGLAVQETQYF
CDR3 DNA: TGTGCCAGCAGCCAAGGGCTAGCGGTCCAAGAGACCCAGTACTTC